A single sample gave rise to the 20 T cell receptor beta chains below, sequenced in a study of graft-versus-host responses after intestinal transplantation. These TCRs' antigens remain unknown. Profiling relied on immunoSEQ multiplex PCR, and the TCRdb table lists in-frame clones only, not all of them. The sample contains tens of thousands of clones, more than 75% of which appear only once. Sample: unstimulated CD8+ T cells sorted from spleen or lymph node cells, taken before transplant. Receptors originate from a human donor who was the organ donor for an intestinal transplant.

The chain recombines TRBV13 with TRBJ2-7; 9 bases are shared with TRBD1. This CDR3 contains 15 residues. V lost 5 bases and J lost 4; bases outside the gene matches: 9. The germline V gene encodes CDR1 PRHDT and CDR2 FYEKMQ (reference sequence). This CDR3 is CASSPPGTGTYEQYF. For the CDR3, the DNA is TGTGCCAGCAGCCCCCCCGGGACAGGGACTTACGAGCAGTACTTC. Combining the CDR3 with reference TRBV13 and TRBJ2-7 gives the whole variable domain AAGVIQSPRHLIKEKRETATLKCYPIPRHDTVYWYQQGPGQDPQFLISFYEKMQSDKGSIPDRFSAQQFSDYHSELNMSSLELGDSALYFCASSPPGTGTYEQYFGPGTRLTVT.

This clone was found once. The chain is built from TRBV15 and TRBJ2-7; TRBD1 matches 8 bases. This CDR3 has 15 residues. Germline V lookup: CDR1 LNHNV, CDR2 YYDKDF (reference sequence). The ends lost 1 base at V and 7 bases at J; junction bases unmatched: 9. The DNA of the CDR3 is TGTGCCACCAGCAGAGGACAGGGGTCAAAGGGGGAGCAGTACTTC. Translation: CATSRGQGSKGEQYF.

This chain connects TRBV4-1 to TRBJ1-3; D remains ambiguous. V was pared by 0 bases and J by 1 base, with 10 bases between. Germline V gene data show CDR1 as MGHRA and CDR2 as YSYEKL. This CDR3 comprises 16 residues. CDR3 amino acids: CASSQDLGVSGNTIYF. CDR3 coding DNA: TGCGCCAGCAGCCAAGATCTTGGGGTGTCTGGAAACACCATATATTTT.

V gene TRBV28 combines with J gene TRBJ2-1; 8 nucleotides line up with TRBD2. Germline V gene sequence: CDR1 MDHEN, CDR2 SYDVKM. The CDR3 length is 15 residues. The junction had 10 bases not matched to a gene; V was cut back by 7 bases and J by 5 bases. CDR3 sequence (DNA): TGTGCCAGCACGGTTGGTAGCGGGGTCAACAATGAGCAGTTCTTC. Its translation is CASTVGSGVNNEQFF.

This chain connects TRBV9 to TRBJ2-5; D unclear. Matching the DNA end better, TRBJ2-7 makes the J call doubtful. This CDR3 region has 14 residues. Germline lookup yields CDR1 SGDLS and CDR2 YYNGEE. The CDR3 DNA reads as TGTGCCAGCAGCGTAGAAAAGGGAAAGGGCGAGCAGTACTTC. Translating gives CASSVEKGKGEQYF.

CDR3: CASSEDRGMRNSPLHF. The CDR3 bases are TGTGCCAGCAGTGAAGATCGGGGTATGAGGAATTCACCCCTCCACTTT. The chain is built from TRBV6-1 and TRBJ1-6; D not certain. Germline values: CDR1 MNHNS, CDR2 SASEGT. The CDR3 spans 16 residues. With 1 base removed from V and 7 bases from J, the gap between germline ends came to 14 bases.

CDR3 nucleotide sequence: TGTGCCAGCAGCCTAATAGGGGGCCCGAACACTGAAGCTTTCTTT. It translates to CASSLIGGPNTEAFF. The V call is TRBV5-5, the J call TRBJ1-1; TRBD1 aligns across 7 bases. Germline lookup yields CDR1 SGHKS and CDR2 YYEKEE (reference sequence). CDR3 length equals 15 residues. J gave up 1 base and V 4 bases, and 7 bases lay outside the gene matches. The whole variable domain, remainder taken from reference TRBV5-5 and TRBJ1-1, is DAGVTQSPTHLIKTRGQQVTLRCSPISGHKSVSWYQQVLGQGPQFIFQYYEKEERGRGNFPDRFSARQFPNYSSELNVNALLLGDSALYLCASSLIGGPNTEAFFGQGTRLTVV.

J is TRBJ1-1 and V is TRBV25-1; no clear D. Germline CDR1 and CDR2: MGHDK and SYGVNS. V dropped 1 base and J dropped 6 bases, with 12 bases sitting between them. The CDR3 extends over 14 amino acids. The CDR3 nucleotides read TGTGCCAGCAGTGAATTTTTCGCTCCAGCTGAAGCTTTCTTT. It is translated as CASSEFFAPAEAFF. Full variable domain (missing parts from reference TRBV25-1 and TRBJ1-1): EADIYQTPRYLVIGTGKKITLECSQTMGHDKMYWYQQDPGMELHLIHYSYGVNSTEKGDLSSESTVSRIRTEHFPLTLESARPSHTSQYLCASSEFFAPAEAFFGQGTRLTVV.

As DNA, the CDR3 is TGTGCCAGCGGGGGACTAGCGGGATCCGGGGAGCTGTTTTTT. Its translation: CASGGLAGSGELFF. The rearrangement links TRBV27 to TRBJ2-2; TRBD2 agrees at 13 bases. This CDR3 comprises 14 residues. V lost 8 bases, J lost 6 bases, and 3 bases stayed unmatched. Germline CDR1 is MNHEY and CDR2 is SMNVEV (reference sequence).

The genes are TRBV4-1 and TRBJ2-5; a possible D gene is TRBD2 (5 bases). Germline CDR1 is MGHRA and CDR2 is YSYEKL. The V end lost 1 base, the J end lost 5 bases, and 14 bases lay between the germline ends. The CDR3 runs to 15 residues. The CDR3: CASSQVEFGDETQYF. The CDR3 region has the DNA TGCGCCAGCAGCCAAGTCGAGTTCGGGGATGAGACCCAGTACTTC.

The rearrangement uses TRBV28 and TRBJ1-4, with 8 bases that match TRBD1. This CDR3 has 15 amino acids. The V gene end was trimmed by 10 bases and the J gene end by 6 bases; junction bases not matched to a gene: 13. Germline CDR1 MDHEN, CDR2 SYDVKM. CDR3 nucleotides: TGTGCCACAGCCCTCATCGGACAGGGCCATGAAAAACTGTTTTTT. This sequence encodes CATALIGQGHEKLFF.

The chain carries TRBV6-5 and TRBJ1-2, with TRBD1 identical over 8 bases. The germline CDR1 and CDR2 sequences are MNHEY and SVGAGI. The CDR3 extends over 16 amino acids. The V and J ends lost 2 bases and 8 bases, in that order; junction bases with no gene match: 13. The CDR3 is CASSYLLGGTGEGYTF. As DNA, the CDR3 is TGTGCCAGCAGTTACCTTTTAGGTGGGACAGGTGAAGGCTACACCTTC.

CDR3 residues: CASSQTGTSGGNEQFF. CDR3 coding DNA: TGTGCCAGCAGCCAGACCGGGACTAGCGGGGGCAATGAGCAGTTCTTC. V usage is TRBV4-2 and J usage is TRBJ2-1; 14 bases map to TRBD2. V gave up 3 bases and J gave up 6 bases; unmatched junction bases: 4. The CDR3 runs 16 residues. Germline V lookup: CDR1 LGHNA, CDR2 YNFKEQ.

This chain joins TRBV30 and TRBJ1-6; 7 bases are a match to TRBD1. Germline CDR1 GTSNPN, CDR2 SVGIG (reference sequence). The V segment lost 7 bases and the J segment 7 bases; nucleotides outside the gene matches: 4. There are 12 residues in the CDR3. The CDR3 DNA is TGTGCCTTACAGGGGTTCAATTCACCCCTCCACTTT. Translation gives CALQGFNSPLHF.

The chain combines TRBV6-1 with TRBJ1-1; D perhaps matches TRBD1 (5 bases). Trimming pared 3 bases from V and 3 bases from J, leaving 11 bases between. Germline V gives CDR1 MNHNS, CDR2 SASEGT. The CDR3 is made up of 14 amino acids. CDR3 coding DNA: TGTGCCAGCAGTGAGGTCGCAGGGCACACTGAAGCTTTCTTT. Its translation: CASSEVAGHTEAFF.

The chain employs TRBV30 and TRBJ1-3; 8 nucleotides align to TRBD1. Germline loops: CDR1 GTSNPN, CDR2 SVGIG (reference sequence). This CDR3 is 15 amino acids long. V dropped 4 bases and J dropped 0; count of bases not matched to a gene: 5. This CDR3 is CAWTIDRGSGNTIYF. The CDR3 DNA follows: TGTGCCTGGACCATCGACAGGGGCTCTGGAAACACCATATATTTT. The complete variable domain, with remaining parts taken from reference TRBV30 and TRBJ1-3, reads SQTIHQWPATLVQPVGSPLSLECTVEGTSNPNLYWYRQAAGRGLQLLFYSVGIGQISSEVPQNLSASRPQDRQFILSSKKLLLSDSGFYLCAWTIDRGSGNTIYFGEGSWLTVV.

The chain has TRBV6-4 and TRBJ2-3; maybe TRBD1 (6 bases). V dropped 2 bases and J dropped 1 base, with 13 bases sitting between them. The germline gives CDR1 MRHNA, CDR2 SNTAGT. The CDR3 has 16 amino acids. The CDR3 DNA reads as TGTGCCAGCAGTGACGAAGGGGGAAGGGGCACAGATACGCAGTATTTT. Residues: CASSDEGGRGTDTQYF.

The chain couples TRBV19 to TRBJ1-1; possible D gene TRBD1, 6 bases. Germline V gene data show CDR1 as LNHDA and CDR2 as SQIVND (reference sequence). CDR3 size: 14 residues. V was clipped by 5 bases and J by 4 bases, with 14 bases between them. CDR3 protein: CASSVMDSFTEAFF. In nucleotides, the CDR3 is TGTGCCAGTAGTGTTATGGACAGTTTCACTGAAGCTTTCTTT.

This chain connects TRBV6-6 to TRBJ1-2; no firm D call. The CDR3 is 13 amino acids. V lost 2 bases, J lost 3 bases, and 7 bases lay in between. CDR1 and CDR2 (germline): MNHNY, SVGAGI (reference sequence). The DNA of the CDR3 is TGTGCCAGCAGTTACCCCGCGGACTATGGCTACACCTTC. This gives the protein CASSYPADYGYTF.

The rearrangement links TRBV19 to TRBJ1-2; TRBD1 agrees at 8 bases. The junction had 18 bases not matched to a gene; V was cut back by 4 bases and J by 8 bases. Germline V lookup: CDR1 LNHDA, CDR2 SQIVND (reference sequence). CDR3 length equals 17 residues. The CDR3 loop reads CASSNPTWTGLTSGYTF. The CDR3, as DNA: TGTGCCAGTAGTAACCCCACATGGACAGGGCTGACGAGCGGCTACACCTTC.